What follows is one T cell receptor beta chain and its context. Its antigen is currently not known. No quality values exist for individual bases; no much larger clone is one base distant. The data derive from a study of T cell responses to AZD1222 COVID-19 vaccine (dated by TCRdb to the early 2020s). Context from the whole study: TCR sequencing covered 233 trial participants: 200 to 210 given two doses of AZD1222 and approximately 25 given two doses of MenACWY control vaccine. Trial participants were enrolled into age subgroups of 18-55, 56-69 and 70-plus years, which contained approximately 150, 28 and 58 TCR-sequenced participants, respectively.

Study-wide findings and limitations: After two AZD1222 doses, spike-specific TCR breadth and depth were significantly higher than at day 0 and than in MenACWY recipients. No day 14 peak-response samples were available, so repertoires were characterized only after the peak T cell response. Vaccine-associated CD4 TCRs spanned the whole spike protein, with dominant responses in regions 160-218 and 743-854. Most participants were white British and females outnumbered males, and the authors suggested that clonal diversity may have been underestimated. Conclusions about previously exposed vaccinees are limited, since just 6 or 7 AZD1222 recipients were seropositive for SARS-CoV-2 at baseline. In the small 56-69-year group, the increase in depth fell short of significance, most likely because of low power. Epitopes outside the regions mutated in the B.1.351 and B.1.1.7 variants were reportedly recognized by nearly half of the unique spike-specific TCRs.

The time point tag for this specimen amounts to: baseline before first vaccination. What this sample's treatment or condition label stands for: meningococcal conjugate vaccine given as trial control. Vaccinee samples were obtained from the UK trials COV001 and COV002, which included a single-blind randomized controlled phase 2/3 trial of AZD1222 (ChAdOx1 nCoV-19) in healthy adults. For TCRbeta chain sequencing, PBMC samples from trial participants were taken at day 0 and at day 28 after the second dose. The CDR3 regions of human TCRbeta chains were analyzed by immunosequencing. Regarding the original processing steps: Repertoire TCRs were checked for matches against a reference library of SARS-CoV-2-specific TCRs that had been generated using the MIRA antigen-specificity platform. Breadth was defined as the fraction of unique TCRs that were SARS-CoV-2-associated, and depth was defined as the fraction of total T cells that were SARS-CoV-2-associated. Each spike-specific TCR was assigned to its reactive spike region and to a CD4 or CD8 class using the MIRA data. Log10-transformed breadth and depth values were compared by one-way ANOVA with Sidak's multiple comparisons tests. TCRdb carries this immuneACCESS record with in-frame sequences only. Its versions omit some clonotypes, under half of them owing to an unresolved V gene in the studies checked, with the rest unexplained. That table is the source of V, J and clone size, and D and trimming were worked out from the DNA. The table for this sample lists under 150,000 clones; approximately 78% of them were counted only once. The ten largest make up about 4% of the sample.

The junction shows trimming of 5 bases on V and 3 bases on J, plus 13 bases between the germline ends. The germline V gene provides CDR1 SGHTA and CDR2 FQGNSA. Including the terminal cysteine and phenylalanine, the CDR3 comprises 14 residues. Of all the DNA, just the CDR3 is kept, 42 bases in frame from base 1. This chain joins TRBV7-2 to TRBJ1-1; no D gene is confidently identified. The sequence derives from an adult in good health. This sample comprised peripheral blood, obtained on day 0 of MenACWY control vaccination. The sequence in DNA is TGTGCCAGCAGCCCAGGACGAAGGGACACTGAAGCTTTCTTT. This sequence encodes CASSPGRRDTEAFF.